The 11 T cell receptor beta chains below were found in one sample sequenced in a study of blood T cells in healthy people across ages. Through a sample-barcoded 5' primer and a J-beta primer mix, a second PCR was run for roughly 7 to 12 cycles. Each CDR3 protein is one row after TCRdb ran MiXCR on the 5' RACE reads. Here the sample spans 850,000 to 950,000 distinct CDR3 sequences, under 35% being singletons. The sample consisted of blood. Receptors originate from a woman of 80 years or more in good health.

The CDR3 here is CASSPLAGSNYGYTF. The CDR3 DNA follows: TGTGCCAGCAGCCCCCTGGCAGGGTCGAACTATGGCTACACCTTC. The J gene is TRBJ1-2, the V gene TRBV11-2, with a possible D match to TRBD1 (5 bases). CDR1 SGHAT and CDR2 FQNNGV come from the germline V gene. Trimming cost V 5 bases and J 2 bases, with 15 bases left between them. The CDR3 loop spans 15 amino acids.

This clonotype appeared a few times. For the CDR3, the DNA is TGCAGTGCGAGGGGGCTGGGGGCTGAAGCTTTCTTT. Its translation is CSARGLGAEAFF. The genes are TRBV20-1 and TRBJ1-1; 7 bases align to TRBD1. The CDR3 sequence is 12 residues long. The germline V gene encodes CDR1 DFQATT and CDR2 SNEGSKA (reference sequence). Unmatched junction bases numbered 7, after V lost 6 bases and J lost 6 bases.

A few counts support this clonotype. This CDR3 reads CASSLGQGAHTDTQYF. The DNA for the CDR3 is TGTGCCAGCAGCTTAGGGCAGGGTGCCCACACAGATACGCAGTATTTT. The rearrangement links TRBV11-3 to TRBJ2-3; a possible D gene is TRBD1 (5 bases). The CDR3 is 16 amino acids. Germline CDR1 and CDR2: SGHNT and YENEEA. Between the trimmed V and J ends, which lost 1 base and 2 bases, there was a span of 13 bases.

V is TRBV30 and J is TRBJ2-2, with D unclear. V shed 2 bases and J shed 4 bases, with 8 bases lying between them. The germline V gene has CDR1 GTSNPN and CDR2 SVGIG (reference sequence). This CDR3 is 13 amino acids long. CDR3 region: CAWSPGLTGELFF. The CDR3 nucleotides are TGTGCCTGGAGTCCAGGCCTCACCGGGGAGCTGTTTTTT. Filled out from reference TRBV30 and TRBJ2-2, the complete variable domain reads SQTIHQWPATLVQPVGSPLSLECTVEGTSNPNLYWYRQAAGRGLQLLFYSVGIGQISSEVPQNLSASRPQDRQFILSSKKLLLSDSGFYLCAWSPGLTGELFFGEGSRLTVL.

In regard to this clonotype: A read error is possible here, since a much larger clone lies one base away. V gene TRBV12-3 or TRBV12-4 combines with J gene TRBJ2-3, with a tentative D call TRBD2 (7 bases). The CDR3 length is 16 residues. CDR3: CASSLQGGGGTDTEYF. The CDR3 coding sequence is TGTGCCAGCAGTTTGCAGGGAGGGGGGGGCACAGATACGGAGTATTTT.

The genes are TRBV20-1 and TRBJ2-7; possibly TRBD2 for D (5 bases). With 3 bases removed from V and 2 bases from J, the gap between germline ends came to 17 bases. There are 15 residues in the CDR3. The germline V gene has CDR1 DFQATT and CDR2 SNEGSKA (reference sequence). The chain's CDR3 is CSARDLADLAYEQYF. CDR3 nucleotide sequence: TGCAGTGCTAGGGATCTCGCGGACTTAGCCTACGAGCAGTACTTC.

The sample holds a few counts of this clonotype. CDR3 coding DNA: TGTGCCAGCAGTGTAGGGGGGGTCAGCGGGGCGGTTGAGGAGCAGTTCTTC. Translated, it gives CASSVGGVSGAVEEQFF. The chain recombines TRBV2 with TRBJ2-1, with TRBD2 as a possible D gene (7 bases). The V gene's germline CDR1 is SNHLY and CDR2 FYNNEI. Trimming stripped 4 bases from V and 10 bases from J, with 26 bases between. The CDR3 runs 17 residues.

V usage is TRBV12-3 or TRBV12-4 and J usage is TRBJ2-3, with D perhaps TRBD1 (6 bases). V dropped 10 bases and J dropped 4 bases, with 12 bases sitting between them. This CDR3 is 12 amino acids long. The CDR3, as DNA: TGTGCCATCGCAGGGGTTGCAGATACGCAGTATTTT. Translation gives CAIAGVADTQYF.

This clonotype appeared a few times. Written as DNA, the CDR3 is TGTGCCAGCAGTTTCGGCAGGGGATTAGAGGAGACCCAGTACTTC. Its protein is CASSFGRGLEETQYF. The V call is TRBV3-1, the J call TRBJ2-5; tentative D call: TRBD1 (6 bases). The V and J ends lost 6 bases and 5 bases respectively, with 19 bases between them. The CDR3 covers 15 residues. Germline assignment: CDR1 LGHDT and CDR2 YNNKEL (reference sequence).

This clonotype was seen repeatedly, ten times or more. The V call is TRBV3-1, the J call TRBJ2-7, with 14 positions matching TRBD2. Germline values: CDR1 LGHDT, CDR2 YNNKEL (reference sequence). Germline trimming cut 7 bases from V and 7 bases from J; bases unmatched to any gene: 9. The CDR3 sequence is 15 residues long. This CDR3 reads CASTLTSGGAGEQYF. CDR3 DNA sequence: TGTGCCAGCACCCTGACTAGCGGGGGGGCGGGGGAGCAGTACTTC.

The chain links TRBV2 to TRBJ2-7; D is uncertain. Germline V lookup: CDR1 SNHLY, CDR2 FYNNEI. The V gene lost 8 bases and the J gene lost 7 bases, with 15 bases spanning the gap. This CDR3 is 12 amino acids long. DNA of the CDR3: TGTGCCAGCCACATTCGATTGGGAGAGCAGTACTTC. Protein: CASHIRLGEQYF.